A selection of T cell receptor beta chains follows, all from one sample in a study of cytomegalovirus exposure and HLA in healthy donors. Sequencing was performed with immunoSEQ multiplex PCR; in TCRdb, only in-frame clones are kept and a portion is missing. The sample consists of over 150,000 clones, about 83% of them appearing once. Sequencing was performed on PBMCs. The receptor source for this set is a girl aged 10-17 years in good health and CMV-seropositive. The CDR3 runs from the conserved cysteine through the conserved F or W. The order of the fields is V gene, D gene, J gene, clone size, CDR3 DNA, CDR3 protein. A D gene is named only where the DNA matches it firmly. Expanded clones get a size class; other rows say once, few or many, or leave the size out.

V: TRBV9
D: TRBD1
J: TRBJ1-1
size: -
DNA: TGTGCCAGCAGCCCATCCGGGACAGGGGTTATGAACACTGAAGCTTTCTTT
CDR3: CASSPSGTGVMNTEAFF

V: TRBV11-2
D: -
J: TRBJ1-5
size: -
DNA: TGTGCCAGCAGCTTAGTCGGGAGGTGGGGGATTAGCAATCAGCCCCAGCATTTT
CDR3: CASSLVGRWGISNQPQHF

V: TRBV7-8
D: -
J: TRBJ1-1
size: -
DNA: TGTGCCAGCAGCAGCACGTCCTACCAACCGAACACTGAAGCTTTCTTT
CDR3: CASSSTSYQPNTEAFF

V: TRBV5-6
D: TRBD1
J: TRBJ1-5
size: -
DNA: TGTGCCAGCAGCTTGAGAGGAGGCAGGGGGCCGGGCAATCAGCCCCAGCATTTT
CDR3: CASSLRGGRGPGNQPQHF

V: TRBV19
D: TRBD1
J: TRBJ1-1
size: -
DNA: TGTGCCAGTAGTATAGGATCGACAGGGCCGACTGAAGCTTTCTTT
CDR3: CASSIGSTGPTEAFF

V: TRBV6-1
D: -
J: TRBJ1-1
size: few
DNA: TGTGCCAGCAGTGAGTGGCTGAACACTGAAGCTTTCTTT
CDR3: CASSEWLNTEAFF

V: TRBV28
D: TRBD1
J: TRBJ1-1
size: -
DNA: TGTGCCAGCATAAGTCAGGGGGTCTTTTTTTTTAGGAACACTGAAGCTTTCTTT
CDR3: CASISQGVFFFRNTEAFF

V: TRBV27
D: -
J: TRBJ2-5
size: few
DNA: TGTGCCAGCAGTCTCCAAGAGACCCAGTACTTC
CDR3: CASSLQETQYF

V: TRBV6-5
D: TRBD1
J: TRBJ2-7
size: -
DNA: TGTGCCAGCAGCTACCGGGACAGGGGTTCCTACGAGCAGTACTTC
CDR3: CASSYRDRGSYEQYF

V: TRBV7-9
D: TRBD2
J: TRBJ2-1
size: -
DNA: TGTGCCAGCAGCTCCCACGAGCAAAGCGGGGGGAGCTCCTACAATGAGCAGTTCTTC
CDR3: CASSSHEQSGGSSYNEQFF

V: TRBV2
D: -
J: TRBJ2-7
size: -
DNA: TGTGCCAGCAGGTCGGGGGGCCGCAACGAGCAGTACTTC
CDR3: CASRSGGRNEQYF

V: TRBV4-1
D: TRBD2
J: TRBJ2-5
size: -
DNA: TGCGCCAGCAGCCAACTTCTCGCTAGCGGGGGCAATAAAGAGACCCAGTACTTC
CDR3: CASSQLLASGGNKETQYF

V: TRBV7-3
D: -
J: TRBJ1-1
size: few
DNA: TGTGCCAGCAGCTACGACGGGGGCACTGAAGCTTTCTTT
CDR3: CASSYDGGTEAFF

V: TRBV23-1
D: -
J: TRBJ2-7
size: -
DNA: TGCGCCAGCACAAACAGGGTCGTTTTAGTCTACGAGCAGTACTTC
CDR3: CASTNRVVLVYEQYF

V: TRBV6-1
D: -
J: TRBJ2-5
size: -
DNA: TGTGCCAGCAGTGAGGGGGGTCGGAGGGGCCTCTTCGAGACCCAGTACTTC
CDR3: CASSEGGRRGLFETQYF

V: TRBV7-9
D: -
J: TRBJ1-2
size: -
DNA: TGTGCCAGCAGCAACAGGGTCGACGGCTACACCTTC
CDR3: CASSNRVDGYTF

V: TRBV4-1
D: -
J: TRBJ1-2
size: -
DNA: TGCGCCAGCAGCCAAGTGGGCAGAAGTGATGGCTACACCTTC
CDR3: CASSQVGRSDGYTF

V: TRBV19
D: -
J: TRBJ2-7
size: -
DNA: TGTGCCAGTAGTACACGTCAGGGTGAATCCGAGCAGTACTTC
CDR3: CASSTRQGESEQYF

V: TRBV2
D: TRBD1
J: TRBJ1-1
size: -
DNA: TGTGCCAGCAGTGGGGGGACAGCTGAAGCTTTCTTT
CDR3: CASSGGTAEAFF

V: TRBV6-1
D: -
J: TRBJ1-3
size: -
DNA: TGTGCCAGCAGGGAGTCCCGGTGGAGAGGAAACACCATATATTTT
CDR3: CASRESRWRGNTIYF

V: TRBV7-2
D: TRBD1
J: TRBJ1-4
size: -
DNA: TGTGCCAGCAGCTCCAGGGGGCTCGGGGAAAAACTGTTTTTT
CDR3: CASSSRGLGEKLFF

V: TRBV11-2
D: TRBD1
J: TRBJ1-4
size: -
DNA: TGTGCCAGCATCACAGGGGGCGCGGAGAAACTGTTTTTT
CDR3: CASITGGAEKLFF

V: TRBV7-3
D: -
J: TRBJ2-3
size: -
DNA: TGTGCCAGCAGCTGGATGGCTGTAGGTCAGCGTCAAGCGGTTAGCACAGATACGCAGTATTTT
CDR3: CASSWMAVGQRQAVSTDTQYF

V: TRBV27
D: -
J: TRBJ1-2
size: -
DNA: TGTGCCAGCACTTGGGAGGGACCGATATATGGCTACACCTTC
CDR3: CASTWEGPIYGYTF

V: TRBV29-1
D: -
J: TRBJ1-2
size: -
DNA: TGCAGCGCCGTACGGTGGGAGGATTATGGCTACACCTTC
CDR3: CSAVRWEDYGYTF

V: TRBV9
D: -
J: TRBJ1-3
size: -
DNA: TGTGCCAGCAGCGTAGATGGCACAGGCCAAAAAACTGGAAACACCATATATTTT
CDR3: CASSVDGTGQKTGNTIYF

V: TRBV7-2
D: -
J: TRBJ2-1
size: -
DNA: TGTGCCAGCAGCTCATCGCGCCTATACAATGAGCAGTTCTTC
CDR3: CASSSSRLYNEQFF

V: TRBV6-5
D: TRBD1
J: TRBJ1-1
size: -
DNA: TGTGCAGGGGGACAGGGTAAAGCTGAAGCTTTCTTT
CDR3: CAGGQGKAEAFF

V: TRBV7-9
D: TRBD1
J: TRBJ1-2
size: -
DNA: TGTGCCAGCAGCTTGATACGGGACAGGCCTTATGGCTACACCTTC
CDR3: CASSLIRDRPYGYTF

V: TRBV19
D: -
J: TRBJ1-1
size: few
DNA: TGTGCCAGTAGTAGTAATGGGGTGACAGGATTGAACACTGAAGCTTTCTTT
CDR3: CASSSNGVTGLNTEAFF

V: TRBV6-1
D: -
J: TRBJ1-2
size: -
DNA: TGTGCCAGCAGTGTGGAGGGTGTTGGAGGCTACACCTTC
CDR3: CASSVEGVGGYTF

V: TRBV29-1
D: TRBD2
J: TRBJ2-5
size: -
DNA: TGCAGCGTTGAAGCGGCTAGCGGGGGGTTACAAGAGACCCAGTACTTC
CDR3: CSVEAASGGLQETQYF

V: TRBV7-3
D: TRBD1
J: TRBJ1-1
size: -
DNA: TGTGCCAGCAGCTTAATTGGGGGGACAGGCGCTAACACTGAAGCTTTCTTT
CDR3: CASSLIGGTGANTEAFF

V: TRBV11-1
D: TRBD1
J: TRBJ2-7
size: -
DNA: TGTGCCAGCAGCTTAGAGACAGGGGGACGAGGCGAGCAGTACTTC
CDR3: CASSLETGGRGEQYF

V: TRBV9
D: TRBD2
J: TRBJ2-3
size: -
DNA: TGTGCCAGCAGCGCCAGACTAGCGGGGGGGCCGGGTACGCAGTATTTT
CDR3: CASSARLAGGPGTQYF

V: TRBV4-1
D: TRBD2
J: TRBJ2-5
size: -
DNA: TGCGCCAGCAGCCAAGATGGCCTAGCGGTTCCATTGTTGGCCCAGTACTTC
CDR3: CASSQDGLAVPLLAQYF

V: TRBV10-3
D: TRBD1
J: TRBJ2-4
size: -
DNA: TGTGCCATCAGTGAAGACAGGGGTGGCATTCAGTACTTC
CDR3: CAISEDRGGIQYF

V: TRBV2
D: TRBD2
J: TRBJ2-3
size: -
DNA: TGTGCCAGCAGCGTCGGACTAGCGGGGTCCACAGATACGCAGTATTTT
CDR3: CASSVGLAGSTDTQYF

V: TRBV5-1
D: -
J: TRBJ2-7
size: -
DNA: TGCGCCAGCAGCTTGGCCGGCGGACAGTACGAGCAGTACTTC
CDR3: CASSLAGGQYEQYF

V: TRBV15
D: -
J: TRBJ2-1
size: -
DNA: TGTGCCACCAGGTCCGCTACTCCCTCCTACAATGAGCAGTTCTTC
CDR3: CATRSATPSYNEQFF

V: TRBV13
D: TRBD1
J: TRBJ2-1
size: -
DNA: TGTGCCAGCAGCTTAGCGTGGACAGGGGGCTACAATGAGCAGTTCTTC
CDR3: CASSLAWTGGYNEQFF

V: TRBV5-5
D: -
J: TRBJ2-7
size: -
DNA: TGTGCCAGCAGCTTGATTAACGGCGAGCAGTACTTC
CDR3: CASSLINGEQYF

V: TRBV5-4
D: -
J: TRBJ1-1
size: -
DNA: TGTGCCAGCAGCTCGCGGGCCTTGAACACTGAAGCTTTCTTT
CDR3: CASSSRALNTEAFF

V: TRBV7-7
D: -
J: TRBJ1-6
size: -
DNA: TGTGCTAGCAGCTTATACGGGGGACCCCTCCACTTT
CDR3: CASSLYGGPLHF

V: TRBV27
D: -
J: TRBJ1-5
size: -
DNA: TGTGCCAGCAGTTTCTCTTCTTATAGCAATCAGCCCCAGCATTTT
CDR3: CASSFSSYSNQPQHF

V: TRBV19
D: TRBD1
J: TRBJ1-4
size: -
DNA: TGTGCCAGTAGTATTGGACGACAGGGGGTAGGCGAAAAACTGTTTTTT
CDR3: CASSIGRQGVGEKLFF

V: TRBV7-9
D: TRBD2
J: TRBJ2-5
size: -
DNA: TGTGCCAGCAGCTTGGTGGCGGGGGGCCAAGAGACCCAGTACTTC
CDR3: CASSLVAGGQETQYF

V: TRBV25-1
D: -
J: TRBJ1-1
size: few
DNA: TGTGCCAGCAAGGGGTCTGAAGCTTTCTTT
CDR3: CASKGSEAFF

V: TRBV21-1
D: -
J: TRBJ1-2
size: -
DNA: TGTGCCAGCAGCAAAATTTTTAGAAACTATGGCTACACCTTC
CDR3: CASSKIFRNYGYTF

V: TRBV7-8
D: -
J: TRBJ1-5
size: -
DNA: TGTGCCAGCAGCGCAGCGGGGGAATGGGATCAGCCCCAGCATTTT
CDR3: CASSAAGEWDQPQHF

V: TRBV19
D: -
J: TRBJ2-4
size: -
DNA: TGTGCCAGTAGTATAGTAACGGGGAATATTCAGTACTTC
CDR3: CASSIVTGNIQYF

V: TRBV19
D: -
J: TRBJ1-2
size: once
DNA: TGTGCCAGTAGTATACTCGGCAGGGAGGCTGGCTACACCTTC
CDR3: CASSILGREAGYTF

V: TRBV4-2
D: TRBD1
J: TRBJ1-2
size: -
DNA: TGTGCCAGCAGCCAAGTAGGGACAGAACCTAACTATGGCTACACCTTC
CDR3: CASSQVGTEPNYGYTF